The clone carrying this T cell receptor beta chain was seen repeatedly, ten times or more. The source material, RNA transcripts, was used to amplify TCR beta CDR3 regions. The study used the HTBI primer set for a first-round RT-PCR of the TCR CDR3. One entry per CDR3 protein, called by TCRdb with MiXCR from the multiplex PCR reads. The data show about 260,000 distinct CDR3 sequences, around 17% seen once. This sample is drawn from a study of T cells in Graves' hyperthyroidism and ophthalmopathy. Diagnosing involved the use of clinical symptoms, serum thyroxine and TRAb, thyroid ultrasound and orbital computed tomography. From germline, CDR1 is SGHVS and CDR2 FQNEAQ. CDR3 size: 12 residues. Trimming removed 5 bases at V and 10 bases at J, with 11 bases between.

The rearrangement uses TRBV7-8 and TRBJ1-4; D perhaps matches TRBD1 (5 bases). What was sequenced was blood. This clonotype was obtained from a woman younger than 35 with Graves' ophthalmopathy. The CDR3 region has the DNA TGTGCCAGCAGCCCCGGGGCGGGAAAACTGTTTTTT. As protein: CASSPGAGKLFF.